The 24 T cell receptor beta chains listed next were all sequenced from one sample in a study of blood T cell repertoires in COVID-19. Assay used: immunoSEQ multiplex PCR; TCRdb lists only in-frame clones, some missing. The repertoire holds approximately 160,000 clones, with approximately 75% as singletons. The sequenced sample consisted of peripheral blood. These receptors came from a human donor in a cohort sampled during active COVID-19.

CDR3: CASSYGALQRYGYTF. The DNA of the CDR3 is TGTGCCAGCAGTTACGGGGCCCTACAACGCTATGGCTACACCTTC. The genes are TRBV6-6 and TRBJ1-2; possibly TRBD1 for D (5 bases). Trimming cost V 2 bases and J 4 bases, with 14 bases left between them. This CDR3 comprises 15 residues. The V gene's germline CDR1 is MNHNY and CDR2 SVGAGI (reference sequence).

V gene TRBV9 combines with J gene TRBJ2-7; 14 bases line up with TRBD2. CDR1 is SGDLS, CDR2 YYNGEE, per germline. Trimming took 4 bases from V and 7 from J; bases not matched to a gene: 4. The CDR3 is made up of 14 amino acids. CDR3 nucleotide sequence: TGTGCCAGCAGCCCCCGACTAGCGGGAGGGGAGCAGTACTTC. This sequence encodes CASSPRLAGGEQYF.

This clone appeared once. The chain's CDR3 is CASSKDRGDIQYF. In DNA form, the CDR3 reads TGTGCCAGCAGTAAGGACAGGGGGGACATTCAGTACTTC. This chain links TRBV6-5 with TRBJ2-4; 10 bases are shared with TRBD1. The CDR3 covers 13 residues. The germline V gene encodes CDR1 MNHEY and CDR2 SVGAGI. The V gene end was trimmed by 5 bases and the J gene end by 8 bases; junction bases not matched to a gene: 3.

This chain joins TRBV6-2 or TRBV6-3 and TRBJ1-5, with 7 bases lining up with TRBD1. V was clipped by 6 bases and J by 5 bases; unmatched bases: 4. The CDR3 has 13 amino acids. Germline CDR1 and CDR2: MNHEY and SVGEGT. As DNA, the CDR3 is TGTGCCAGCAGCGACAGGGAGCATCAGCCCCAGCATTTT. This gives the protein CASSDREHQPQHF.

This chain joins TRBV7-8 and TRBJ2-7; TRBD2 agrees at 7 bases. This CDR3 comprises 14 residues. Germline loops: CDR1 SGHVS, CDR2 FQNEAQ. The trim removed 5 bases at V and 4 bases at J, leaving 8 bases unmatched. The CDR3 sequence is CASSLNQAGYEQYF. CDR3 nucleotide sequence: TGTGCCAGCAGCCTGAATCAAGCGGGGTACGAGCAGTACTTC. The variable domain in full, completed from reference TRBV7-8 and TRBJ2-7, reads GAGVSQSPRYKVAKRGQDVALRCDPISGHVSLFWYQQALGQGPEFLTYFQNEAQLDKSGLPSDRFFAERPEGSVSTLKIQRTQQEDSAVYLCASSLNQAGYEQYFGPGTRLTVT.

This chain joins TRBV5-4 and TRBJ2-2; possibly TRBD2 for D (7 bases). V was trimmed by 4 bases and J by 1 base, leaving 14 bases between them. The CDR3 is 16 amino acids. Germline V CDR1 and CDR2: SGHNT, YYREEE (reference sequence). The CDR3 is CASSIWGGGNTGELFF. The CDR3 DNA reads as TGTGCCAGCAGCATTTGGGGGGGCGGGAACACCGGGGAGCTGTTTTTT.

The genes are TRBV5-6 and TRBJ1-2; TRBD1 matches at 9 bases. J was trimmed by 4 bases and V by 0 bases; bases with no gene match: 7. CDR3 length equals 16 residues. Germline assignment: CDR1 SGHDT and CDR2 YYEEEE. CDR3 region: CASSLGLTGGGYGYTF. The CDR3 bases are TGTGCCAGCAGCTTGGGGTTAACAGGGGGCGGCTATGGCTACACCTTC.

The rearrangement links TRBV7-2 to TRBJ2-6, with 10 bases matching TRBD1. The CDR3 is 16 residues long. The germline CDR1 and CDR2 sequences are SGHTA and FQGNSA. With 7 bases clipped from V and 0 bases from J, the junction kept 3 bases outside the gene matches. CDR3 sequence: CASTGQGTSGANVLTF. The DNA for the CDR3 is TGTGCCAGCACGGGACAGGGGACCTCTGGGGCCAACGTCCTGACTTTC.

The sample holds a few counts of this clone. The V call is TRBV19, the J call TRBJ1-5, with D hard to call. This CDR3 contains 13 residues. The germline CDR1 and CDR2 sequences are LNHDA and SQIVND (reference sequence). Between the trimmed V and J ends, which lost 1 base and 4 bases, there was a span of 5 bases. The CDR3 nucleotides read TGTGCCAGTAGTATAGGGAGAAATCAGCCCCAGCATTTT. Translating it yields CASSIGRNQPQHF.

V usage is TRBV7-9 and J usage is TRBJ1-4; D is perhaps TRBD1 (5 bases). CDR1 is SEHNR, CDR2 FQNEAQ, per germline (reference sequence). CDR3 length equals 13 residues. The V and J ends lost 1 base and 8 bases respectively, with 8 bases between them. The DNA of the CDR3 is TGTGCCAGCAGCTTAGAAGGGGTGGAAAAACTGTTTTTT. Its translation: CASSLEGVEKLFF.

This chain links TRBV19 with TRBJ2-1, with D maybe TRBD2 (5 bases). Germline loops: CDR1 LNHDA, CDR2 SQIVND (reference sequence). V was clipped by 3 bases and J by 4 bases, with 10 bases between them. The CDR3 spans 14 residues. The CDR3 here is CASSIRTAYNEQFF. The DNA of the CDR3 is TGTGCCAGTAGTATCAGGACTGCGTACAATGAGCAGTTCTTC. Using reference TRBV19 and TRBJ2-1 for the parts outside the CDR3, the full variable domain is DGGITQSPKYLFRKEGQNVTLSCEQNLNHDAMYWYRQDPGQGLRLIYYSQIVNDFQKGDIAEGYSVSREKKESFPLTVTSAQKNPTAFYLCASSIRTAYNEQFFGPGTRLTVL.

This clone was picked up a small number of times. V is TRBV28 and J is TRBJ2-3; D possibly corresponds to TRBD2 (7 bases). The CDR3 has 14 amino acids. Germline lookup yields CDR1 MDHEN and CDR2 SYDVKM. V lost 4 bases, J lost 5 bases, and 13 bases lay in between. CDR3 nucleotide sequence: TGTGCCAGCAGTTCCGGGGGGCAAGTAGATACGCAGTATTTT. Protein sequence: CASSSGGQVDTQYF.

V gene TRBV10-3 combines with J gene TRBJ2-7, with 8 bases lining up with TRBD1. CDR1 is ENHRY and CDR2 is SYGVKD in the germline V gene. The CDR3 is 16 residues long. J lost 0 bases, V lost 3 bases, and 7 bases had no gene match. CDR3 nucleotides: TGTGCCATCAGTGACCTTCGGACAGGGTCCTCCTACGAGCAGTACTTC. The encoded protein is CAISDLRTGSSYEQYF.

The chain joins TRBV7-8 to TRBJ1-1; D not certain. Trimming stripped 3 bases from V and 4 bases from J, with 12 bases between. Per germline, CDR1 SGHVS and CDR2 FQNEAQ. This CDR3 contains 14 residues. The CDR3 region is CASSFAGSPTEAFF. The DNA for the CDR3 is TGTGCCAGCAGCTTTGCCGGGAGCCCCACTGAAGCTTTCTTT. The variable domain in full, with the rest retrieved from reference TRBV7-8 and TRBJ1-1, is GAGVSQSPRYKVAKRGQDVALRCDPISGHVSLFWYQQALGQGPEFLTYFQNEAQLDKSGLPSDRFFAERPEGSVSTLKIQRTQQEDSAVYLCASSFAGSPTEAFFGQGTRLTVV.

In DNA, the CDR3 is TGTGCCAGCAGCGTAGGAAGTGGCTTCCAGTTCTTC. This translates into CASSVGSGFQFF. The chain links TRBV9 to TRBJ2-1; D is undetermined. With 0 bases removed from V and 13 bases from J, the gap between germline ends came to 11 bases. Germline CDR1 reads SGDLS; CDR2 reads YYNGEE. The CDR3 covers 12 residues.

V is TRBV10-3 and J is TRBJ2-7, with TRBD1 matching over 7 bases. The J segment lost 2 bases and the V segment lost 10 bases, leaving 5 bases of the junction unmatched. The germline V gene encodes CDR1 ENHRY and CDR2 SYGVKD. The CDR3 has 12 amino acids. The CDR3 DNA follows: TGTGCCACAGTGGGACAGACCTACGAGCAGTACTTC. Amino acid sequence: CATVGQTYEQYF.

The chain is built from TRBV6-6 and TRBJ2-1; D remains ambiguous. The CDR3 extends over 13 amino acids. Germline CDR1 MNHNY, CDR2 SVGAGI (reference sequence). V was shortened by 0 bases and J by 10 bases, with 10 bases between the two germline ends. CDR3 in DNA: TGTGCCAGCAGTTACTCGTCCGAGCTCGAGCAGTTCTTC. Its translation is CASSYSSELEQFF.

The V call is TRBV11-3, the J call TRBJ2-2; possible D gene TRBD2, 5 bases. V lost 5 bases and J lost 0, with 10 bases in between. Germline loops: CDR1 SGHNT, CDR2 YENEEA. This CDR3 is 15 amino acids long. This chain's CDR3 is CASSPRTSNTGELFF. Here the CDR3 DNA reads TGTGCCAGCAGCCCCCGGACTTCGAACACCGGGGAGCTGTTTTTT.

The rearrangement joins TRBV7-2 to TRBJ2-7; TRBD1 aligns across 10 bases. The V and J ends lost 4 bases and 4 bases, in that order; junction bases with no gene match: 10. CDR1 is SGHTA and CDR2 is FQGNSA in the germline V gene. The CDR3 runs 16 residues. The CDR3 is CASSSEVGQGSYEQYF. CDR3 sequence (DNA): TGTGCCAGCAGCTCCGAGGTGGGACAGGGGTCATACGAGCAGTACTTC.

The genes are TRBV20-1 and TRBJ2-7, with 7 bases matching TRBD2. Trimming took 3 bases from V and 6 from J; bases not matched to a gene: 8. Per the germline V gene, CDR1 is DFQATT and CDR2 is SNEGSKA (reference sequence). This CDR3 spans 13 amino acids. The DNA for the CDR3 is TGCAGTGCTAGTAAAGGGAGGGCCTCCGAGCAGTACTTC. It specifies CSASKGRASEQYF.

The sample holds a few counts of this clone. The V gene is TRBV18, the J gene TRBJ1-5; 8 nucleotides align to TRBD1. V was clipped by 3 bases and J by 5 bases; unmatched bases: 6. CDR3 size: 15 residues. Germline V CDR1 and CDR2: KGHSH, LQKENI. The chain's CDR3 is CASSPGQGGYQPQHF. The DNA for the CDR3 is TGTGCCAGCTCACCCGGACAGGGTGGGTATCAGCCCCAGCATTTT.

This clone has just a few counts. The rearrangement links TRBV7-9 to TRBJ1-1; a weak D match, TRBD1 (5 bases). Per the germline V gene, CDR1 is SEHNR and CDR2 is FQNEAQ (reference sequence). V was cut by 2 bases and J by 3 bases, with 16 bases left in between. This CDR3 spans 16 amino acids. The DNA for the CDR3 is TGTGCCAGCAGCTTATCCCCGCGGGGGGGGGACACTGAAGCTTTCTTT. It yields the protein CASSLSPRGGDTEAFF.

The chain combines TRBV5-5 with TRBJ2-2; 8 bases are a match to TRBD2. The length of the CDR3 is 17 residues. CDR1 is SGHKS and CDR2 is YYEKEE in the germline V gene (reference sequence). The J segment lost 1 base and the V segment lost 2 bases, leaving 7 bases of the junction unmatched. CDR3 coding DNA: TGTGCCAGCAGCTTTCGAGTGAGCGGGGGGAACACCGGGGAGCTGTTTTTT. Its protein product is CASSFRVSGGNTGELFF.

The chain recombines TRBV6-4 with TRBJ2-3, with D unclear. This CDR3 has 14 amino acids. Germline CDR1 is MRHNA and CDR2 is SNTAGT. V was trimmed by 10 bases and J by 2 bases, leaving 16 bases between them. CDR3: CATKLDGATDTQYF. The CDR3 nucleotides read TGTGCCACGAAGCTAGACGGCGCCACAGATACGCAGTATTTT.